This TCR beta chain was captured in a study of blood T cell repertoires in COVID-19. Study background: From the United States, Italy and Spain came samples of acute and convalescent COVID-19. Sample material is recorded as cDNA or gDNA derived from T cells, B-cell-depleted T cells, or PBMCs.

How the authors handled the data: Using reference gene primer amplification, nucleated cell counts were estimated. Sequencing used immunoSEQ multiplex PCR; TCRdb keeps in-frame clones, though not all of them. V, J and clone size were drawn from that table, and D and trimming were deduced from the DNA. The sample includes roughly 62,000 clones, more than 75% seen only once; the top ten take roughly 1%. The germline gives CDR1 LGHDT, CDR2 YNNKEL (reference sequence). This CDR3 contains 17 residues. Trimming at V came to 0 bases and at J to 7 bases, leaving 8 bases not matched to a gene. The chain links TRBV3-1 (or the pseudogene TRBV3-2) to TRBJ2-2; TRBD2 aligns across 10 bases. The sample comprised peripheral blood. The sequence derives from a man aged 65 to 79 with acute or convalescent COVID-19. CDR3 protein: CASSQDLLAGAIGELFF. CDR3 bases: TGTGCCAGCAGCCAAGATCTGCTAGCGGGGGCGATCGGGGAGCTGTTTTTT.